The 29 T cell receptor beta chains given below trace back to one sample, sequenced in a study of blood T cell repertoires in COVID-19. TCRdb's copy holds only in-frame clones and misses some; the assay was immunoSEQ multiplex PCR. This table holds roughly 160,000 clones, around 85% found once. Sample: peripheral blood. These receptors were obtained from an elderly man with COVID-19, enrolled during active disease.

The table lists this clone with a count of one. The V and J genes are TRBV7-2 and TRBJ2-7, with a tentative D call TRBD1 (5 bases). Germline V gives CDR1 SGHTA, CDR2 FQGNSA. The ends were cut back, 0 bases at V and 4 bases at J, with 13 bases in the middle. CDR3 length equals 15 residues. The CDR3 loop is CASSLAGTGSYEQYF. The CDR3 bases are TGTGCCAGCAGCTTAGCGGGAACAGGAAGTTACGAGCAGTACTTC.

The chain's CDR3 is CASSSRGTGNSPLHF. The CDR3 DNA reads as TGTGCCAGCAGCTCCCGGGGGACAGGGAATTCACCCCTCCACTTT. The V call is TRBV7-2, the J call TRBJ1-6; 9 positions agree with TRBD1. The CDR3 runs to 15 residues. J lost 7 bases, V lost 4 bases, and 5 bases had no gene match. Germline V gene lookup returns CDR1 SGHTA and CDR2 FQGNSA.

The gene calls are TRBV5-4 and TRBJ1-2; D uncertain. This CDR3 spans 14 amino acids. Trimming removed 2 bases from V and 4 bases from J, with 12 bases in between. The germline V gene has CDR1 SGHNT and CDR2 YYREEE (reference sequence). The CDR3 sequence: CASSFSGGPYGYTF. The CDR3 nucleotides read TGTGCCAGCAGCTTCAGTGGTGGTCCCTATGGCTACACCTTC.

Comments on this clone: Other nucleotide sequences from this sample produce the same CDR3. V is TRBV25-1 and J is TRBJ1-4, with 10 bases aligning to TRBD1. Germline V CDR1 and CDR2: MGHDK, SYGVNS. The CDR3 covers 15 residues. Trimming cost V 3 bases and J 3 bases; bases outside gene matches: 1. In DNA, the CDR3 is TGTGCCAGCAGTGAGGGGACAGGGGCTAATGAAAAACTGTTTTTT. This gives the protein CASSEGTGANEKLFF. The full variable domain, completed using reference TRBV25-1 and TRBJ1-4, is EADIYQTPRYLVIGTGKKITLECSQTMGHDKMYWYQQDPGMELHLIHYSYGVNSTEKGDLSSESTVSRIRTEHFPLTLESARPSHTSQYLCASSEGTGANEKLFFGSGTQLSVL.

The rearrangement uses TRBV19 and TRBJ1-5; 10 nucleotides agree with TRBD1. In germline, CDR1 is LNHDA, CDR2 SQIVND (reference sequence). The CDR3 length is 15 residues. Losses at the gene ends were 8 bases for V and 3 bases for J; bases not matched to a gene: 7. CDR3 nucleotide sequence: TGTGCCAGTGACCCCGGGACAGGGGTCAATCAGCCCCAGCATTTT. Its protein is CASDPGTGVNQPQHF.

DNA of the CDR3: TGTGCCAGCAGTGAAGGCAGCCTGGGCTTCTATGGCTACACCTTC. Protein sequence: CASSEGSLGFYGYTF. The rearrangement joins TRBV6-1 to TRBJ1-2; D is undetermined. Germline CDR1 MNHNS, CDR2 SASEGT. There are 15 residues in the CDR3. Trimming stripped 1 base from V and 4 bases from J, with 13 bases between.

The rearrangement links TRBV7-9 to TRBJ1-2; D call uncertain. Trimming left V 5 bases short and J 8 bases short, with 15 bases between. This CDR3 has 13 amino acids. The V gene's germline CDR1 is SEHNR and CDR2 FQNEAQ (reference sequence). The CDR3 DNA reads as TGTGCCAGCAGCCCCGACTCCCCTGGCGGCTACACCTTC. This encodes CASSPDSPGGYTF.

This clone appeared a single time. The chain links TRBV9 to TRBJ2-3, with 7 bases aligning to TRBD2. Germline CDR1 is SGDLS and CDR2 is YYNGEE. The V and J ends lost 8 bases and 2 bases, in that order; junction bases with no gene match: 11. The CDR3 spans 15 residues. The DNA of the CDR3 is TGTGCCAGTTCCCATTTTGGGGGGGACACAGATACGCAGTATTTT. Translated: CASSHFGGDTDTQYF.

This clone occurred a few times. The chain is built from TRBV5-6 and TRBJ1-1, with 7 bases aligning to TRBD1. This CDR3 has 15 residues. Germline V gene lookup returns CDR1 SGHDT and CDR2 YYEEEE. J gave up 4 bases and V 2 bases, and 8 bases lay outside the gene matches. CDR3 in amino acids: CASSFLQGSATEAFF. CDR3 bases: TGTGCCAGCAGCTTCTTACAGGGGTCGGCCACTGAAGCTTTCTTT.

The chain couples TRBV18 to TRBJ1-5; TRBD1 matches at 7 bases. Germline V CDR1 and CDR2: KGHSH, LQKENI. This CDR3 has 14 amino acids. V lost 8 bases and J lost 0; bases outside the gene matches: 4. This CDR3 reads CASTGTASNQPQHF. The DNA for the CDR3 is TGTGCCAGCACCGGGACAGCTAGCAATCAGCCCCAGCATTTT.

This sequence joins TRBV5-1 and TRBJ2-5; TRBD1 matches at 7 bases. Per germline, CDR1 SGHRS and CDR2 YFSETQ. V gave up 3 bases and J gave up 2 bases; unmatched junction bases: 10. CDR3 length: 16 residues. The CDR3 reads CASSSGNRDRQETQYF. DNA of the CDR3: TGCGCCAGCAGCTCGGGAAATAGGGACAGACAAGAGACCCAGTACTTC.

The chain uses TRBV27 and TRBJ1-2; TRBD1 is a possible D gene (6 bases). There are 12 residues in the CDR3. Germline assignment: CDR1 MNHEY and CDR2 SMNVEV (reference sequence). V lost 5 bases and J 8 bases, leaving 12 bases between the germline ends. The CDR3 DNA reads as TGTGCCAGCAGTATACAGGGTCGGGGCTACACCTTC. Its translation is CASSIQGRGYTF.

The chain recombines TRBV6-1 with TRBJ1-3, with D uncertain. The CDR3 is 20 residues long. CDR1 and CDR2 (germline): MNHNS, SASEGT. The ends were cut back, 2 bases at V and 0 bases at J, with 23 bases in the middle. CDR3 in amino acids: CASSELPRPEWVLSGNTIYF. The CDR3 coding sequence is TGTGCCAGCAGTGAACTCCCCAGACCGGAGTGGGTGCTCTCTGGAAACACCATATATTTT.

The chain uses TRBV7-9 and TRBJ1-1; D not resolved. CDR1 is SEHNR and CDR2 is FQNEAQ in the germline V gene (reference sequence). The ends were cut back, 0 bases at V and 1 base at J, with 9 bases in the middle. This CDR3 spans 15 amino acids. The CDR3 sequence is CASSLALRRNTEAFF. The DNA for the CDR3 is TGTGCCAGCAGCTTAGCGCTCCGGAGGAACACTGAAGCTTTCTTT. Variable domain in full (rest from reference TRBV7-9 and TRBJ1-1): DTGVSQNPRHKITKRGQNVTFRCDPISEHNRLYWYRQTLGQGPEFLTYFQNEAQLEKSRLLSDRFSAERPKGSFSTLEIQRTEQGDSAMYLCASSLALRRNTEAFFGQGTRLTVV.

As to this clone: This same CDR3 is encoded by further DNA sequences in the sample. The chain carries TRBV5-1 and TRBJ2-7; perhaps TRBD1 as D (5 bases). The CDR3 runs 14 residues. Germline-derived CDR1 and CDR2 are SGHRS and YFSETQ. V was clipped by 0 bases and J by 2 bases, with 9 bases between them. The chain's CDR3 is CASSLGQGPYEQYF. As DNA, the CDR3 is TGCGCCAGCAGCTTGGGTCAGGGTCCCTACGAGCAGTACTTC.

The CDR3 nucleotides read TGTGCCAGCAGCCATCGGGGGGCGGACATTCAGTACTTC. Translating it yields CASSHRGADIQYF. This chain connects TRBV3-1 (or the pseudogene TRBV3-2) to TRBJ2-4; tentative D call: TRBD2 (7 bases). Germline V lookup: CDR1 LGHDT, CDR2 YNNKEL (reference sequence). The V end lost 3 bases, the J end lost 8 bases, and 11 bases lay between the germline ends. The CDR3 covers 13 residues.

The chain couples TRBV2 to TRBJ2-3, with 11 bases lining up with TRBD2. This CDR3 spans 15 amino acids. The V gene end was trimmed by 5 bases and the J gene end by 1 base; junction bases not matched to a gene: 2. Germline V gene lookup returns CDR1 SNHLY and CDR2 FYNNEI. CDR3 loop: CASSLLAGGTDTQYF. The DNA for the CDR3 is TGTGCCAGCAGTTTACTAGCGGGGGGCACAGATACGCAGTATTTT.

The chain carries TRBV11-3 and TRBJ1-6; unclear D gene. This CDR3 is 14 amino acids long. The V gene's germline CDR1 is SGHNT and CDR2 YENEEA. V lost 7 bases and J 1 base, leaving 8 bases between the germline ends. In DNA form, the CDR3 reads TGTGCCAGCACCCCGGGATCCTATAATTCACCCCTCCACTTT. It specifies CASTPGSYNSPLHF. The full variable domain, its missing parts supplied by reference TRBV11-3 and TRBJ1-6, is EAGVVQSPRYKIIEKKQPVAFWCNPISGHNTLYWYLQNLGQGPELLIRYENEEAVDDSQLPKDRFSAERLKGVDSTLKIQPAELGDSAVYLCASTPGSYNSPLHFGNGTRLTVT.

The chain couples TRBV2 to TRBJ1-5; perhaps TRBD1 as D (6 bases). V was pared by 4 bases and J by 2 bases, with 9 bases between. Germline V gene data show CDR1 as SNHLY and CDR2 as FYNNEI. The CDR3 runs to 14 residues. CDR3 bases: TGTGCCAGCAGTGGTTACAGGGGCAATCAGCCCCAGCATTTT. Amino acid sequence: CASSGYRGNQPQHF.

The chain recombines TRBV16 with TRBJ1-5; TRBD1 is a possible D gene (6 bases). Germline lookup yields CDR1 KGHSY and CDR2 FQNENV. There are 15 residues in the CDR3. Deletions cut 4 bases from V and 2 bases from J, with 12 bases between. DNA of the CDR3: TGTGCCAGCAGCCGGCTCTACAGGGGCAATCAGCCCCAGCATTTT. It is translated as CASSRLYRGNQPQHF.

The chain combines TRBV11-2 with TRBJ1-5, with 7 bases fitting TRBD1. This CDR3 spans 13 amino acids. Germline lookup yields CDR1 SGHAT and CDR2 FQNNGV. Trimming removed 5 bases from V and 6 bases from J; junction bases left unmatched: 4. The CDR3 protein is CASSLGQLQPQHF. The CDR3 DNA sequence: TGTGCCAGCAGCCTGGGACAGCTTCAGCCCCAGCATTTT.

This clone turned up a few times. The rearrangement links TRBV4-2 to TRBJ2-7; 7 nucleotides agree with TRBD1. V lost 1 base, J lost 5 bases, and 8 bases stayed unmatched. CDR1 is LGHNA and CDR2 is YNFKEQ in the germline V gene. This CDR3 has 15 amino acids. The CDR3, as DNA: TGTGCCAGCAGCCAAGTGGGACAGAAGGTCCACGAGCAGTACTTC. This encodes CASSQVGQKVHEQYF.

The chain recombines TRBV19 with TRBJ1-1; 8 bases line up with TRBD1. Looked up from germline, CDR1 is LNHDA and CDR2 is SQIVND (reference sequence). The CDR3 contains 16 residues. V shed 5 bases and J 1 base; nucleotides not matched to a gene: 9. CDR3 nucleotides: TGTGCCAGTAGTCCGTCTCGGGACAGGCCGAACACTGAAGCTTTCTTT. Translating gives CASSPSRDRPNTEAFF.

The genes are TRBV6-5 and TRBJ1-2; the match to TRBD1 covers 7 bases. V lost 0 bases to trimming and J lost 8 bases; unmatched junction nucleotides: 6. The CDR3 is 14 residues long. The germline V gene has CDR1 MNHEY and CDR2 SVGAGI. The CDR3 here is CASSYSAGGKGYTF. CDR3 coding DNA: TGTGCCAGCAGTTACTCCGCAGGGGGAAAAGGCTACACCTTC.

The chain is built from TRBV9 and TRBJ2-2, with TRBD2 matching 7 bases. This CDR3 spans 15 amino acids. V dropped 0 bases and J dropped 3; count of bases not matched to a gene: 2. The germline CDR1 and CDR2 sequences are SGDLS and YYNGEE. The CDR3 nucleotides are TGTGCCAGCAGCGTAGAGGGAGGGGACACCGGGGAGCTGTTTTTT. Translating it yields CASSVEGGDTGELFF. Drawing the rest from reference TRBV9 and TRBJ2-2, the complete variable domain is DSGVTQTPKHLITATGQRVTLRCSPRSGDLSVYWYQQSLDQGLQFLIQYYNGEERAKGNILERFSAQQFPDLHSELNLSSLELGDSALYFCASSVEGGDTGELFFGEGSRLTVL.

The J gene is TRBJ2-1, the V gene TRBV6-5; 10 bases match TRBD2. This CDR3 is 15 amino acids long. Germline V gives CDR1 MNHEY, CDR2 SVGAGI. V dropped 6 bases and J dropped 4; count of bases not matched to a gene: 6. DNA of the CDR3: TGTGCCAGCAGGCCCCTAGCGGGGGATTACAATGAGCAGTTCTTC. Protein sequence: CASRPLAGDYNEQFF.

The V call is TRBV19, the J call TRBJ1-2, with D unresolved. Deletions cut 3 bases from V and 8 bases from J, with 13 bases between. Germline V gene lookup returns CDR1 LNHDA and CDR2 SQIVND (reference sequence). CDR3 length equals 13 residues. Here the CDR3 DNA reads TGTGCCAGTAGTATGTCCGACCGAGGCGGCTACACCTTC. Its translation: CASSMSDRGGYTF. The full variable domain, completed using reference TRBV19 and TRBJ1-2, is DGGITQSPKYLFRKEGQNVTLSCEQNLNHDAMYWYRQDPGQGLRLIYYSQIVNDFQKGDIAEGYSVSREKKESFPLTVTSAQKNPTAFYLCASSMSDRGGYTFGSGTRLTVV.

This chain links TRBV7-7 with TRBJ2-5, with D perhaps TRBD2 (7 bases). The V gene lost 1 base and the J gene lost 3 bases, with 12 bases spanning the gap. Germline CDR1 reads SSHAT; CDR2 reads FNYEAQ (reference sequence). The CDR3 has 15 amino acids. The CDR3 DNA reads as TGTGCCAGCAGCTTAGTTGGGGGGGCAGAAGAGACCCAGTACTTC. This encodes CASSLVGGAEETQYF.

The CDR3 bases are TGTGCCAGCAGTTTAGCTGAGCGGGGACGGGGGTATGAAAAACTGTTTTTT. This sequence encodes CASSLAERGRGYEKLFF. The V gene is TRBV28, the J gene TRBJ1-4, with a tentative D call TRBD1 (5 bases). Germline assignment: CDR1 MDHEN and CDR2 SYDVKM. This CDR3 is built from 17 residues. The V gene lost 2 bases and the J gene lost 6 bases, with 19 bases spanning the gap.